This record concerns one T cell receptor beta chain sequence. Antigen specificity is unknown. Here immunoSEQ multiplex PCR was the method, and the copy in TCRdb shows in-frame clones only, minus some. This sample has around 69,000 clones, with 70% to 90% found just once. This specimen comes from a study of OX40 agonist ivuxolimab in advanced cancers. As for the study in general: The treatment was a fully human IgG2 OX40 agonist, ivuxolimab. Every 2 weeks, patients received ivuxolimab intravenously, dosed at 0.01 to 10 mg/kg.

A history of autoimmune disease or systemic immunosuppression excluded patients. The CDR3 runs to 13 residues. From germline, CDR1 is GTSNPN and CDR2 SVGIG (reference sequence). V lost 4 bases and J 4 bases, leaving 10 bases between the germline ends. Study observations and caveats: In CD8+ T cells, expanded clones were on average more numerous than in CD4+.

The receptor was isolated from an adult with an advanced solid tumor such as melanoma, head and neck, liver or kidney cancer. The rearrangement links TRBV30 to TRBJ1-4, with TRBD1 as a possible D gene (6 bases). Sequenced here: CD4+ or CD8+ T cells sorted from blood, sampled in a trial of the OX40 agonist ivuxolimab. Here the CDR3 reads CAWTTGYNEKLFF. CDR3 nucleotide sequence: TGTGCCTGGACAACAGGGTATAATGAAAAACTGTTTTTT.